This T cell receptor (beta chain) was retrieved from a study of cytomegalovirus exposure and HLA in healthy donors. Study summary: Within the Caucasian-associated ancestry cluster were under 85% of the approximately 400 genotyped donors.

Germline assignment: CDR1 MGHRA and CDR2 YSYEKL. The CDR3 is made up of 13 amino acids. V gave up 0 bases and J gave up 1 base, with 3 bases separating them. This clone was found a few times. Additional DNA sequences in this sample encode the identical CDR3. It was with 60 Vbeta and 13 Jbeta primers that the PCR ran. The authors' processing: Later reanalysis found roughly 80 million unique TCR beta chains, about 10 million of them shared. Profiling relied on immunoSEQ multiplex PCR, and the TCRdb table lists in-frame clones only, not all of them. V and J calls and clone size follow that table, whereas D and trimming were derived from the DNA. The sample includes 150,000 to 200,000 clones, about 80% of them seen just once.

Sequenced sample: PBMCs. The chain links TRBV4-1 to TRBJ1-1; D is undetermined. This TCR was sampled from a man younger than 35 in good health and CMV-seropositive. CDR3 DNA sequence: TGCGCCAGCAGCCAAGATCGGAACACTGAAGCTTTCTTT. This gives the protein CASSQDRNTEAFF.